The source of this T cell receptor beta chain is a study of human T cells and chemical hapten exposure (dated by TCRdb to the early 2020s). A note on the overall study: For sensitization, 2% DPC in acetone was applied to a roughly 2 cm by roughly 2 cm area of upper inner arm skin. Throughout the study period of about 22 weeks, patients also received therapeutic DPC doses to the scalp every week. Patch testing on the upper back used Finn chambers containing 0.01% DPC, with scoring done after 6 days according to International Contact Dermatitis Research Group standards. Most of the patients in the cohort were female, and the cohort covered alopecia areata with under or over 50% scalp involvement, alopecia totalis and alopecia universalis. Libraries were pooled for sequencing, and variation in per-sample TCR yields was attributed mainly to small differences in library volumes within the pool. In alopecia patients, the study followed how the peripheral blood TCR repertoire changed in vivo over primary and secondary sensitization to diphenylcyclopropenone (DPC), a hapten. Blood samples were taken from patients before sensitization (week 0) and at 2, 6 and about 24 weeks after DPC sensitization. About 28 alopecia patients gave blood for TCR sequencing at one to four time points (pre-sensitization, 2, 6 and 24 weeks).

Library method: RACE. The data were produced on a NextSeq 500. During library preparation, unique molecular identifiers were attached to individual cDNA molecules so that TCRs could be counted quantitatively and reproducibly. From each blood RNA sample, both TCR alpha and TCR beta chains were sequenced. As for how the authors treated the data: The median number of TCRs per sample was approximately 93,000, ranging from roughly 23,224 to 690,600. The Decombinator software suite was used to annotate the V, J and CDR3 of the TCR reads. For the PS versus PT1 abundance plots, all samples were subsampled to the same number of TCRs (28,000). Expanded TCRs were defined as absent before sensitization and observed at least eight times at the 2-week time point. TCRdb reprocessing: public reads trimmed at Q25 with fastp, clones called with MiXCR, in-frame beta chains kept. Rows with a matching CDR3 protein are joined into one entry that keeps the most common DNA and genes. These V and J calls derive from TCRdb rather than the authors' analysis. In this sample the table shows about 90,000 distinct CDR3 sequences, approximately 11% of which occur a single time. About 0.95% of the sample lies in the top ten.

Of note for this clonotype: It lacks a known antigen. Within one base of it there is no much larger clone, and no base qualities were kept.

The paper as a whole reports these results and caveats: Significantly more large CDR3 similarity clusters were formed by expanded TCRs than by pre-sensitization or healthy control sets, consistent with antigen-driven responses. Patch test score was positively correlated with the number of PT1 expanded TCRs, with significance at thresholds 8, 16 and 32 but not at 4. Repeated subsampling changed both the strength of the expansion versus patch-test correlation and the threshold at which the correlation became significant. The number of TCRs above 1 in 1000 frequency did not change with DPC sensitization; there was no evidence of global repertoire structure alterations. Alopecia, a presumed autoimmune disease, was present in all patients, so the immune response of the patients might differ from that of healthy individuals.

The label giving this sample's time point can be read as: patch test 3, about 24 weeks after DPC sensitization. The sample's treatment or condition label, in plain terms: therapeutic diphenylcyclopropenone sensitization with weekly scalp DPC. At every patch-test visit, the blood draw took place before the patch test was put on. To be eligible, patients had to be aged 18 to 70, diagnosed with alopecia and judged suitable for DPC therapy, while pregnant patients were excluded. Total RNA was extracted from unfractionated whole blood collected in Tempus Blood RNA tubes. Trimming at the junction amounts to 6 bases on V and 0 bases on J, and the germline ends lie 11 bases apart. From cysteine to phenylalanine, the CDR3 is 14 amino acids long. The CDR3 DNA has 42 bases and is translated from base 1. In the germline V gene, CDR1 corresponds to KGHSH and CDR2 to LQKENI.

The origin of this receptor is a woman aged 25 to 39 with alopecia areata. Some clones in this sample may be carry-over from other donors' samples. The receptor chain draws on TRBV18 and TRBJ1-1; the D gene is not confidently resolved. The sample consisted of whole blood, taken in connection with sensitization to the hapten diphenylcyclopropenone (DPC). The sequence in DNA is TGTGCCAGCTCCCTCGGCAGTATGAACACTGAAGCTTTCTTT. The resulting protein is CASSLGSMNTEAFF.